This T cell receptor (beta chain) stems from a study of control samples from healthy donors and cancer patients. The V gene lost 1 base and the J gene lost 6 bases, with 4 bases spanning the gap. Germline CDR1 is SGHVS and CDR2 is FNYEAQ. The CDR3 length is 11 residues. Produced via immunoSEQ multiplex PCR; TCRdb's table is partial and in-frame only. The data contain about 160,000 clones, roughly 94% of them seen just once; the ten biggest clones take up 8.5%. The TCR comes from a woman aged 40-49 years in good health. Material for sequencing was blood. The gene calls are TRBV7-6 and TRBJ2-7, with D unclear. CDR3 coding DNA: TGTGCCAGCAGCTTAGACACCGAGCAGTACTTC. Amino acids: CASSLDTEQYF.